The sample holds a few counts of the clone carrying this TCR beta chain. Its antigen is not identified. The CDR3 runs 18 residues. The V and J ends lost 0 bases and 5 bases, in that order; junction bases with no gene match: 10. Germline V CDR1 and CDR2: LGHDT, YNNKEL (reference sequence). This entry comes from a study of CD8 T cells in ankylosing spondylitis. TCRdb analysed the 5' RACE reads with MiXCR anew, one entry per CDR3 protein. The sample includes 25,000 to 35,000 distinct CDR3 sequences, 13% to 15% of them seen just once. Study conclusions and caveats: Previous work reported some of these motif variants in the synovial fluid and blood of reactive arthritis. Apparently characteristic of ankylosing spondylitis blood was a TCR beta motif (eight highly homologous variants). Researchers reportedly found disease-linked clones significantly enriched in matched ankylosing spondylitis synovial fluid.

Sequenced input: blood. The chain is built from TRBV3-1 and TRBJ2-3, with 11 bases that match TRBD2. This clonotype was sampled from a male donor with ankylosing spondylitis or in good health (not recorded which). CDR3 residues: CASSQEGTSGVREDTQYF. In nucleotides, the CDR3 is TGTGCCAGCAGCCAAGAAGGGACTAGCGGCGTGAGGGAAGATACGCAGTATTTT.